This TCR beta chain derives from a study of blood T cell repertoires in COVID-19. Study-wide background: Donors in the United States, Italy and Spain gave samples during acute or convalescent COVID-19. Sources were T cells, B-cell-depleted T cells, or PBMCs; the material itself was cDNA or gDNA.

Trimming cost V 3 bases and J 2 bases; bases outside gene matches: 9. The germline V gene encodes CDR1 SGDLS and CDR2 YYNGEE. The CDR3 consists of 16 residues. In the study's own analysis: It was from reference gene primer amplification that nucleated cell counts were estimated. Assay: immunoSEQ multiplex PCR; the TCRdb copy retains only in-frame clones and omits some. That table supplies the V and J calls and clone size; D and trimming were determined from the DNA. In the table there are 50,000 or so clones, roughly 84% of which are singletons. The chain is built from TRBV9 and TRBJ2-3; 7 nucleotides match TRBD2. This clonotype was sampled from a man over 45 with active COVID-19. The sample comprised peripheral blood. The CDR3 is CASSAPAQRDTDTQYF. The CDR3 coding sequence is TGTGCCAGCAGCGCCCCCGCCCAGCGGGACACAGATACGCAGTATTTT.